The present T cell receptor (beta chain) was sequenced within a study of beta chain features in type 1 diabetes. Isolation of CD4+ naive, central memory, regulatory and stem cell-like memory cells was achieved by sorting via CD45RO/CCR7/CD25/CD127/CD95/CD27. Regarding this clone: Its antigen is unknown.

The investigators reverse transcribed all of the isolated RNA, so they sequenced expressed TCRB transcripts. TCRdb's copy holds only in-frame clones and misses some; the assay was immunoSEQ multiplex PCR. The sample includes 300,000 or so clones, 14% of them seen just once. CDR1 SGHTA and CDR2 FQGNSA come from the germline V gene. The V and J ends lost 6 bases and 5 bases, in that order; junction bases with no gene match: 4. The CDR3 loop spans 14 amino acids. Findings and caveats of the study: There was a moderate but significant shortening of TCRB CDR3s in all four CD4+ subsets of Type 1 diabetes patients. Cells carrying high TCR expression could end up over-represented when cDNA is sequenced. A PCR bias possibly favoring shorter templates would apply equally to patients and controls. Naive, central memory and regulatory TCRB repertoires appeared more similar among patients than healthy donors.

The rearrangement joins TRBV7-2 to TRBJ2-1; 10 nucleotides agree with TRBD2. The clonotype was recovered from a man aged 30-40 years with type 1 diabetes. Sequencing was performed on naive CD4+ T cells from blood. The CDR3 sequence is CASRGLAANNEQFF. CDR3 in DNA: TGTGCCAGCAGAGGACTAGCGGCCAACAATGAGCAGTTCTTC.